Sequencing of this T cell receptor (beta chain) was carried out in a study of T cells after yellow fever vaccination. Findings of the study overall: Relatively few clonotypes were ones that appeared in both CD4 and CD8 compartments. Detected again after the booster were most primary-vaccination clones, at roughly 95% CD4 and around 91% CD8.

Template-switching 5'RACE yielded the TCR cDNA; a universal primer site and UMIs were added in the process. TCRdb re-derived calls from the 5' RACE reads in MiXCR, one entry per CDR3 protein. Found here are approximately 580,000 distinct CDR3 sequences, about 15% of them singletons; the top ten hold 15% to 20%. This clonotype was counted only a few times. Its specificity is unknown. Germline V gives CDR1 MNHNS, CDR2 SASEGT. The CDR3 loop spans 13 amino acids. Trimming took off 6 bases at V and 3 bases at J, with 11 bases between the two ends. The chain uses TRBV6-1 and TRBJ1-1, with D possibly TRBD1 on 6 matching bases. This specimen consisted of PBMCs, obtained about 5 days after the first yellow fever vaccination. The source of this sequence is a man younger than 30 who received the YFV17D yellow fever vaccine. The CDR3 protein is CASSRGDDTEAFF. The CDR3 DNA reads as TGTGCCAGCAGCAGGGGAGATGACACTGAAGCTTTCTTT.